This T cell receptor (beta chain) was identified during a study of cytomegalovirus exposure and HLA in healthy donors. Germline V lookup: CDR1 LNHDA, CDR2 SQIVND (reference sequence). This CDR3 contains 15 residues. The V segment lost 4 bases and the J segment 4 bases; nucleotides outside the gene matches: 8. The PCR employed 60 Vbeta primers together with 13 Jbeta primers. Only in-frame clones appear in the TCRdb table, and some are missing; sequencing was by immunoSEQ multiplex PCR. The sample contains 95,000 to 110,000 clones, over 75% of which appear only once. This receptor was taken from a woman between 18 and 29 years old in good health and CMV-seropositive. The sample was PBMCs. This chain connects TRBV19 to TRBJ2-7, with 9 bases aligning to TRBD2. CDR3 protein: CASSRGLAVGYEQYF. The CDR3 DNA follows: TGTGCCAGTAGTAGGGGACTAGCAGTTGGTTACGAGCAGTACTTC.